The 29 T cell receptor beta chains below come from one sample, sequenced in a study of T cells in localized non-small cell lung cancer. Sequencing used immunoSEQ multiplex PCR; TCRdb keeps in-frame clones, though not all of them. The data hold 90,000 to 95,000 clones, with roughly 88% observed a single time. Source: PBMCs, taken before any cancer treatment. These receptors were collected from a woman aged 35-70 years with stage II squamous cell lung carcinoma.

This chain uses TRBV29-1 with TRBJ1-1; D is possibly TRBD1 (6 bases). In germline, CDR1 is SQVTM, CDR2 ANQGSEA. Trimming removed 8 bases at V and 1 base at J, with 20 bases between. CDR3 length: 15 residues. The CDR3 reads CSYVLIGQTNTEAFF. CDR3 DNA sequence: TGCAGCTACGTGCTAATCGGACAGACGAACACTGAAGCTTTCTTT.

The chain employs TRBV5-1 and TRBJ2-5; the D gene could be TRBD1 or TRBD2 (5 bases each). The V gene's germline CDR1 is SGHRS and CDR2 YFSETQ. Trimming stripped 0 bases from V and 3 bases from J, with 12 bases between. CDR3 size: 15 residues. The CDR3 bases are TGCGCCAGCAGCTTGGGGGGGACCAGGGAAGAGACCCAGTACTTC. Its protein product is CASSLGGTREETQYF.

The chain joins TRBV7-7 to TRBJ2-7, with 9 nucleotides matching TRBD1. Trimming cost V 5 bases and J 5 bases; bases outside gene matches: 13. CDR3 length equals 16 residues. Germline assignment: CDR1 SSHAT and CDR2 FNYEAQ (reference sequence). This CDR3 is CASSPGQPGQGDEQYF. DNA of the CDR3: TGTGCCAGCAGCCCCGGGCAACCGGGACAGGGTGACGAGCAGTACTTC.

The chain joins TRBV7-2 to TRBJ2-7; TRBD1 agrees at 8 bases. The CDR3 is 15 residues long. V was clipped by 4 bases and J by 3 bases; unmatched bases: 8. Per germline, CDR1 SGHTA and CDR2 FQGNSA. The CDR3 loop reads CASSSGGAYYYEQYF. CDR3 nucleotide sequence: TGTGCCAGCAGCTCAGGGGGCGCATACTACTACGAGCAGTACTTC.

This sequence joins TRBV12-5 and TRBJ2-1; no reliable D call. The CDR3 runs 14 residues. Germline CDR1 reads LGHNT; CDR2 reads FRNRAP. Between the trimmed V and J ends, which lost 5 bases and 10 bases, there was a span of 18 bases. Written as DNA, the CDR3 is TGTGCTAGTGGTCCAGGTACTCTGGTGAGCGAGCAGTTCTTC. Protein: CASGPGTLVSEQFF.

The DNA for the CDR3 is TGTGCCACCAGCCTGTCCTTCATGAACACTGAAGCTTTCTTT. Translated: CATSLSFMNTEAFF. The chain links TRBV15 to TRBJ1-1; D unresolved. The CDR3 loop spans 14 amino acids. V dropped 5 bases and J dropped 0 bases, with 10 bases sitting between them. In germline, CDR1 is LNHNV, CDR2 YYDKDF (reference sequence).

The rearrangement joins TRBV18 to TRBJ1-3; tentatively, D is TRBD1 (6 bases). V was trimmed by 5 bases and J by 6 bases, leaving 14 bases between them. The CDR3 totals 14 residues. CDR1 is KGHSH, CDR2 LQKENI, per germline. The CDR3 DNA follows: TGTGCCAGCTCAGGAATGGGGGCGTCAAACACCATATATTTT. It translates to CASSGMGASNTIYF.

J is TRBJ1-5 and V is TRBV30, with 9 positions matching TRBD1. Germline CDR1 reads GTSNPN; CDR2 reads SVGIG (reference sequence). The length of the CDR3 is 13 residues. V was clipped by 2 bases and J by 9 bases; unmatched bases: 5. In DNA, the CDR3 is TGTGCCTGGAGTCCGGACAGGGGAGCGCCCCAGCATTTT. Its protein is CAWSPDRGAPQHF.

V usage is TRBV29-1 and J usage is TRBJ2-2; 7 positions match TRBD1. This CDR3 is 13 amino acids long. Germline CDR1 SQVTM, CDR2 ANQGSEA. Losses at the gene ends were 6 bases for V and 1 base for J; bases not matched to a gene: 2. CDR3 loop: CSVDRENTGELFF. The DNA of the CDR3 is TGCAGCGTAGACAGGGAGAACACCGGGGAGCTGTTTTTT.

The CDR3 loop is CASSEGTNYGYTF. DNA of the CDR3: TGTGCCAGTTCTGAAGGGACTAACTATGGCTACACCTTC. The chain has TRBV28 and TRBJ1-2, with D unresolved. The CDR3 covers 13 residues. The V and J ends lost 9 bases and 0 bases respectively, with 11 bases between them. Per the germline V gene, CDR1 is MDHEN and CDR2 is SYDVKM.

V and J are TRBV12-5 and TRBJ1-2; D may be TRBD1 (5 bases). Germline CDR1 LGHNT, CDR2 FRNRAP. Trimming pared 2 bases from V and 5 bases from J, leaving 12 bases between. The CDR3 extends over 14 amino acids. CDR3 DNA: TGTGCTAGTGGTTTGACAGGTGAACTTTATGGCTACACCTTC. The encoded protein is CASGLTGELYGYTF.

This chain connects TRBV18 to TRBJ1-2; tentative D call: TRBD1 (6 bases). Per the germline V gene, CDR1 is KGHSH and CDR2 is LQKENI. V lost 1 base, J lost 6 bases, and 15 bases lay in between. The CDR3 totals 15 residues. CDR3 region: CASSPRQGTLDGYTF. DNA for the CDR3: TGTGCCAGCTCACCACGGCAGGGGACCCTGGATGGCTACACCTTC.

The chain carries TRBV19 and TRBJ1-2; D not certain. CDR1 and CDR2 from the germline V gene are LNHDA and SQIVND (reference sequence). Trimming removed 5 bases at V and 2 bases at J, with 12 bases between. The length of the CDR3 is 14 residues. The CDR3: CASSGVFGNYGYTF. The CDR3 DNA reads TGTGCCAGTAGTGGGGTCTTCGGCAACTATGGCTACACCTTC.

This rearrangement joins TRBV9 to TRBJ2-1, with 9 bases aligning to TRBD2. Germline CDR1 reads SGDLS; CDR2 reads YYNGEE. CDR3 length equals 15 residues. V shed 3 bases, J shed 9 bases, and the junction held 10 bases outside the gene matches. The CDR3 region is CASSAAGTSIGEQFF. Here the CDR3 DNA reads TGTGCCAGCAGCGCCGCCGGGACTAGCATTGGTGAGCAGTTCTTC.

CDR3 sequence reads: CASSWLGTGDANYGYTF. Written as DNA, the CDR3 is TGTGCCAGCAGCTGGCTCGGGACAGGGGATGCTAACTATGGCTACACCTTC. The rearrangement uses TRBV7-9 and TRBJ1-2, with 10 bases fitting TRBD1. V trimming: 4 bases; J trimming: 0 bases; junction bases outside the gene matches: 8. Germline-derived CDR1 and CDR2 are SEHNR and FQNEAQ (reference sequence). This CDR3 is built from 17 residues. Full variable domain (outside the CDR3, taken from reference TRBV7-9 and TRBJ1-2): DTGVSQNPRHKITKRGQNVTFRCDPISEHNRLYWYRQTLGQGPEFLTYFQNEAQLEKSRLLSDRFSAERPKGSFSTLEIQRTEQGDSAMYLCASSWLGTGDANYGYTFGSGTRLTVV.

Only one count was recorded for this clone. The gene calls are TRBV30 and TRBJ2-2; no firm D call. Trimming cost V 4 bases and J 3 bases, with 15 bases left between them. The CDR3 is made up of 15 amino acids. The germline gives CDR1 GTSNPN, CDR2 SVGIG (reference sequence). CDR3 region: CAWKAPSLDTGELFF. In DNA, the CDR3 is TGTGCCTGGAAAGCCCCCTCTCTGGACACCGGGGAGCTGTTTTTT.

The genes are TRBV2 and TRBJ1-5; D possibly corresponds to TRBD1 (5 bases). Trimming shortened V by 3 bases and J by 3 bases, and 9 bases separated the two germline ends. The CDR3 is made up of 14 amino acids. Germline V gene lookup returns CDR1 SNHLY and CDR2 FYNNEI. DNA of the CDR3: TGTGCCAGCAGTGATAGACAGAACAATCAGCCCCAGCATTTT. Amino acid sequence: CASSDRQNNQPQHF.

The V call is TRBV6-1, the J call TRBJ2-4; D is unresolved. There are 15 residues in the CDR3. CDR1 is MNHNS, CDR2 SASEGT, per germline. V was cut by 7 bases and J by 0 bases, with 13 bases left in between. The CDR3 nucleotides are TGTGCCAGCACCCTGAACACAGCAGCCAAAAACATTCAGTACTTC. This sequence encodes CASTLNTAAKNIQYF.

A few counts support this clone. The rearrangement joins TRBV5-1 to TRBJ2-3; D remains unclear. Germline V gene sequence: CDR1 SGHRS, CDR2 YFSETQ. Trimming cost V 0 bases and J 5 bases, with 22 bases left between them. This CDR3 is 18 amino acids long. CDR3 amino acids: CASSLGVGGRRHGDTQYF. CDR3 nucleotides: TGCGCCAGCAGCTTGGGAGTGGGCGGAAGAAGGCATGGAGATACGCAGTATTTT. The complete variable domain, with remaining parts taken from reference TRBV5-1 and TRBJ2-3, reads KAGVTQTPRYLIKTRGQQVTLSCSPISGHRSVSWYQQTPGQGLQFLFEYFSETQRNKGNFPGRFSGRQFSNSRSEMNVSTLELGDSALYLCASSLGVGGRRHGDTQYFGPGTRLTVL.

The CDR3, as DNA: TGTGCCAGCAGTTACATCGGAACAGCCGGCAATCAGCCCCAGCATTTT. This codes for CASSYIGTAGNQPQHF. The V call is TRBV6-6, the J call TRBJ1-5; the D is unclear. Germline CDR1 MNHNY, CDR2 SVGAGI (reference sequence). The CDR3 spans 16 residues. Trimming removed 2 bases at V and 2 bases at J, with 13 bases between.

The CDR3 DNA reads as TGCGCCAGCAGCCCCGGAGGACTAGCGGGGGCCAATGAGCAGTTCTTC. This sequence encodes CASSPGGLAGANEQFF. This rearrangement joins TRBV5-1 to TRBJ2-1; 13 bases are a match to TRBD2. The CDR3 is 16 amino acids. Germline V lookup: CDR1 SGHRS, CDR2 YFSETQ. Unmatched junction bases numbered 7, after V lost 4 bases and J lost 6 bases.

The chain is built from TRBV5-1 and TRBJ2-1; 13 nucleotides match TRBD2. CDR1 SGHRS and CDR2 YFSETQ come from the germline V gene. The V and J ends lost 2 bases and 6 bases, in that order; junction bases with no gene match: 2. The CDR3 length is 15 residues. Here the CDR3 DNA reads TGCGCCAGCAGCTTTCGACTAGCGGGGGGCAATGAGCAGTTCTTC. Its translation: CASSFRLAGGNEQFF.

The chain links TRBV5-1 to TRBJ1-1, with 9 bases lining up with TRBD1. V shed 5 bases, J shed 4 bases, and the junction held 6 bases outside the gene matches. The CDR3 loop spans 14 amino acids. Germline loops: CDR1 SGHRS, CDR2 YFSETQ. Written as DNA, the CDR3 is TGCGCCAGCAGGGGGGGACAGGGTTTCACTGAAGCTTTCTTT. Translating gives CASRGGQGFTEAFF.

CDR3 residues: CASSQEGAEDTGELFF. DNA of the CDR3: TGCGCCAGCAGTCAAGAGGGCGCGGAGGACACCGGGGAGCTGTTTTTT. V and J are TRBV23-1 and TRBJ2-2, with a tentative D call TRBD2 (5 bases). TRBV23-1 is treated as an ORF (open reading frame) with a function not yet certain. The CDR3 spans 16 residues. Trimming left V 2 bases short and J 3 bases short, with 13 bases between.

This clone has a handful of counts. The V gene is TRBV19, the J gene TRBJ1-4; D uncertain. This CDR3 has 17 residues. Germline V gene data show CDR1 as LNHDA and CDR2 as SQIVND (reference sequence). The ends were cut back, 5 bases at V and 8 bases at J, with 24 bases in the middle. The CDR3, as DNA: TGTGCCAGTAGTTTAACGGGGAGAGGTGGCAGGAGCGAAAAACTGTTTTTT. This sequence encodes CASSLTGRGGRSEKLFF.

The J gene is TRBJ2-1, the V gene TRBV6-1; 7 bases line up with TRBD1. This CDR3 region has 15 residues. The V segment lost 8 bases and the J segment 2 bases; nucleotides outside the gene matches: 9. Germline loops: CDR1 MNHNS, CDR2 SASEGT. In DNA, the CDR3 is TGTGCCAGCTCGGTTGAGGGGGCTCCCTACAATGAGCAGTTCTTC. This encodes CASSVEGAPYNEQFF.

This clone rates as medium-sized (0.01 to 0.1%). J is TRBJ1-1 and V is TRBV25-1; D might be TRBD1 (5 bases). The CDR3 has 13 residues. Trimming shortened V by 2 bases and J by 5 bases, and 9 bases separated the two germline ends. Germline V CDR1 and CDR2: MGHDK, SYGVNS. This chain's CDR3 is CASSERGRTEAFF. CDR3 in DNA: TGTGCCAGCAGTGAACGGGGGAGGACTGAAGCTTTCTTT.

CDR3 nucleotide sequence: TGTGCCAGCAGCCGTCGACTTGGTCGTGGTGACTATGGCTACACCTTC. As protein: CASSRRLGRGDYGYTF. V is TRBV14 and J is TRBJ1-2, with D uncertain. The CDR3 is 16 amino acids. V dropped 4 bases and J dropped 3 bases, with 18 bases sitting between them. The germline V gene encodes CDR1 SGHDN and CDR2 FVKESK.

The chain is built from TRBV27 and TRBJ1-5; 8 positions agree with TRBD1. Trimming at V came to 4 bases and at J to 3 bases, leaving 2 bases not matched to a gene. The CDR3 runs to 14 residues. CDR1 is MNHEY, CDR2 SMNVEV, per germline (reference sequence). The CDR3 DNA sequence: TGTGCCAGCAGTTACAGGGGGAACAATCAGCCCCAGCATTTT. Encoded protein: CASSYRGNNQPQHF.